The 16 T cell receptor beta chains given below trace back to one sample, sequenced in a study of T cells after yellow fever vaccination. TCRdb reprocessed the 5' RACE reads via MiXCR and lists one record per CDR3 protein. Of 360,000 or so distinct CDR3 sequences listed, more than 9% are singletons. The sample consisted of PBMCs, taken on the day of the first yellow fever vaccination. These receptors all stem from a man aged 18 to 35 who received the YFV17D yellow fever vaccine.

This clonotype was detected a few times. This rearrangement joins TRBV7-9 to TRBJ2-2, with 8 bases that match TRBD1. From germline, CDR1 is SEHNR and CDR2 FQNEAQ (reference sequence). V lost 6 bases, J lost 7 bases, and 10 bases stayed unmatched. The CDR3 loop spans 15 amino acids. The CDR3 DNA sequence: TGTGCCAGCAGGATTCAGACAGGGGAGGTCGGGGAGCTGTTTTTT. Protein: CASRIQTGEVGELFF.

J is TRBJ2-1 and V is TRBV20-1; the D gene could be TRBD1 or TRBD2 (5 bases each). Germline CDR1 is DFQATT and CDR2 is SNEGSKA (reference sequence). With 1 base removed from V and 13 bases from J, the gap between germline ends came to 14 bases. This CDR3 comprises 12 residues. CDR3 sequence reads: CSARAGLSLQFF. The CDR3 DNA reads TGCAGTGCTAGAGCGGGGCTTAGTTTACAGTTCTTC.

The chain recombines TRBV7-6 with TRBJ1-1, with a tentative D call TRBD1 (5 bases). Germline CDR1 reads SGHVS; CDR2 reads FNYEAQ. V was clipped by 5 bases and J by 3 bases, with 13 bases between them. CDR3 length: 14 amino acids. The CDR3 sequence: CASSTGTEYTEAFF. The CDR3 DNA reads TGTGCCAGCAGCACGGGGACGGAATACACTGAAGCTTTCTTT.

This clonotype has a handful of counts. This chain joins TRBV6-4 and TRBJ2-3; TRBD2 aligns across 12 bases. Germline V gene lookup returns CDR1 MRHNA and CDR2 SNTAGT. V shed 6 bases, J shed 3 bases, and the junction held 7 bases outside the gene matches. This CDR3 has 16 residues. CDR3 sequence: CASSETSGGSTDTQYF. The CDR3 DNA follows: TGTGCCAGCAGCGAAACTAGCGGGGGGTCTACAGATACGCAGTATTTT.

In this sample, this clonotype turned up many times. Relative to the germline gene, one junction end is altered; a read error may explain this. The chain uses TRBV5-6 and TRBJ1-1; D is perhaps TRBD1 (6 bases). The CDR3 length is 13 residues. Germline values: CDR1 SGHDT, CDR2 YYEEEE. The CDR3 DNA reads TGCGCCAGCAGCTTGTCAGGGGTCACTGAAGCTTTCTTT. This encodes CASSLSGVTEAFF.

V and J are TRBV15 and TRBJ2-3; D is uncertain. V shed 5 bases and J shed 6 bases, with 9 bases lying between them. This CDR3 has 12 amino acids. Germline values: CDR1 LNHNV, CDR2 YYDKDF (reference sequence). DNA of the CDR3: TGTGCCACCAGCCCTTCGGTGGATACGCAGTATTTT. This encodes CATSPSVDTQYF.

With respect to this clonotype: Germline and junction disagree at one end, which may indicate a read error. The CDR3 DNA reads as TGTGCCATCAGCCGAGGGCTAGCGGGGGGGCGAACCGGGGAGCTGTTTTTT. Encoded protein: CAISRGLAGGRTGELFF. This chain joins TRBV4-2 and TRBJ2-2; 12 bases are shared with TRBD2. CDR1 and CDR2 (germline): LGHNA, YNFKEQ. The CDR3 has 17 residues.

This clonotype was seen a few times. This chain connects TRBV4-2 to TRBJ2-2; TRBD2 aligns across 8 bases. Germline V lookup: CDR1 LGHNA, CDR2 YNFKEQ. V gave up 1 base and J gave up 6 bases; unmatched junction bases: 13. The CDR3 has 18 amino acids. The CDR3 DNA is TGTGCCAGCAGCCAAGGTCACCACCTTGGCGGGGGGTCCGGGGAGCTGTTTTTT. Translating it yields CASSQGHHLGGGSGELFF.

The rearrangement joins TRBV12-3 or TRBV12-4 to TRBJ2-7; TRBD2 might be the D (5 bases). The V end lost 6 bases, the J end lost 6 bases, and 21 bases lay between the germline ends. The CDR3 sequence is 15 residues long. The CDR3 bases are TGTGCCAGCAGCCTCGGGTCCGGACGACTACTCGAGCAGTACTTC. As protein: CASSLGSGRLLEQYF.

This clonotype has a handful of counts. Since no conserved phenylalanine or tryptophan closes the CDR3, a read error is the likely cause. The CDR3 is CASSLQGAVNEQFY. The CDR3 region has the DNA TGTGCCAGCAGTTTGCAGGGGGCTGTAAATGAGCAGTTCTAC. The chain couples TRBV12-3 or TRBV12-4 to TRBJ2-1, with TRBD1 matching 8 bases. The CDR3 is 14 amino acids. With V trimmed by 3 bases and J by 7 bases, 5 bases remained unmatched.

This clonotype occurred a few times. The V gene is TRBV5-4, the J gene TRBJ2-3; D gene unclear. CDR3 size: 13 residues. Germline V gene lookup returns CDR1 SGHNT and CDR2 YYREEE (reference sequence). V was pared by 1 base and J by 4 bases, with 7 bases between. The chain's CDR3 is CASSLIRADTQYF. CDR3 coding DNA: TGTGCCAGCAGCTTGATTAGGGCAGATACGCAGTATTTT. Using reference TRBV5-4 and TRBJ2-3 for the parts outside the CDR3, the full variable domain is ETGVTQSPTHLIKTRGQQVTLRCSSQSGHNTVSWYQQALGQGPQFIFQYYREEENGRGNFPPRFSGLQFPNYSSELNVNALELDDSALYLCASSLIRADTQYFGPGTRLTVL.

This clonotype was found many times. The chain carries TRBV20-1 and TRBJ2-5; D is possibly TRBD1 or TRBD2 (5 bases each). Between the trimmed V and J ends, which lost 6 bases and 5 bases, there was a span of 10 bases. The CDR3 runs 11 residues. Germline CDR1 DFQATT, CDR2 SNEGSKA (reference sequence). The CDR3 region is CSAGVRETQYF. In DNA form, the CDR3 reads TGCAGTGCGGGGGTGAGGGAGACCCAGTACTTC.

The chain uses TRBV18 and TRBJ1-1, with D possibly matching TRBD1 (6 bases). The CDR3 is made up of 12 amino acids. Trimming shortened V by 2 bases and J by 7 bases, and 8 bases separated the two germline ends. Germline V gives CDR1 KGHSH, CDR2 LQKENI. CDR3 bases: TGTGCCAGCTCACCAGGGACAATTGAAGCTTTCTTT. Residues: CASSPGTIEAFF.

The V and J genes are TRBV5-1 and TRBJ1-1, with D perhaps TRBD1 (5 bases). V was shortened by 7 bases and J by 8 bases, with 18 bases between the two germline ends. This CDR3 comprises 13 residues. Germline-derived CDR1 and CDR2 are SGHRS and YFSETQ. CDR3 region: CASSYGGTSEAFF. For the CDR3, the DNA is TGCGCCAGCTCCTACGGGGGGACCTCGGAAGCTTTCTTT.

The rearrangement joins TRBV3-1 to TRBJ1-6; 7 bases map to TRBD1. The V gene's germline CDR1 is LGHDT and CDR2 YNNKEL (reference sequence). V lost 4 bases to trimming and J lost 5 bases; unmatched junction nucleotides: 5. The CDR3 totals 15 residues. The CDR3 here is CASSLSDRNNSPLHF. DNA of the CDR3: TGTGCCAGCAGCCTTTCGGACAGGAATAATTCACCCCTCCACTTT.

This clonotype was picked up a small number of times. CDR3 loop: CATRGGYTDTQYF. The CDR3 region has the DNA TGTGCCACCCGAGGGGGATACACAGATACGCAGTATTTT. The chain employs TRBV24-1 and TRBJ2-3, with D tentatively TRBD1 (6 bases). V was pared by 9 bases and J by 2 bases, with 11 bases between. This CDR3 is 13 amino acids long. CDR1 and CDR2 (germline): KGHDR, SFDVKD.